The 23 T cell receptor beta chains below all came from one sample that was sequenced in a study of early T cells in non-severe SARS-CoV-2 infection. MiXCR, applied by TCRdb to the 5' RACE reads, yields one record per CDR3 protein. The sample includes fewer than 85,000 distinct CDR3 sequences, 9% to 10% seen only once; the top ten take roughly 5%. The sample consisted of whole blood. The source of these receptors is an adult who was a healthcare worker with PCR-confirmed SARS-CoV-2 infection or an uninfected control (not recorded which).

This clonotype has a single count. V is TRBV7-8 and J is TRBJ2-3; 14 bases agree with TRBD2. The trim removed 5 bases at V and 10 bases at J, leaving 5 bases unmatched. The CDR3 runs to 14 residues. Germline CDR1 SGHVS, CDR2 FQNEAQ. The CDR3 DNA reads as TGTGCCAGCAGCACGGGACTAGCGGGAGCAGCGCAGTATTTT. It yields the protein CASSTGLAGAAQYF.

The table lists this clonotype with many counts. This chain connects TRBV2 to TRBJ2-3, with D perhaps TRBD1 (5 bases). The CDR3 loop spans 15 amino acids. V was shortened by 4 bases and J by 2 bases, with 13 bases between the two germline ends. Germline lookup yields CDR1 SNHLY and CDR2 FYNNEI. DNA for the CDR3: TGTGCCAGCAGTGTTGACAGACCCCCCACAGATACGCAGTATTTT. As protein: CASSVDRPPTDTQYF.

This clonotype was counted ten times or more. V is TRBV28 and J is TRBJ2-3; possibly TRBD2 for D (5 bases). Looked up from germline, CDR1 is MDHEN and CDR2 is SYDVKM. The CDR3 spans 16 residues. V lost 5 bases and J 4 bases, leaving 19 bases between the germline ends. CDR3 DNA sequence: TGTGCCAGCAGTCCCCCAGGAGGAGGAGTGGCAGATACGCAGTATTTT. This sequence encodes CASSPPGGGVADTQYF.

In this sample, this clonotype turned up a few times. This chain connects TRBV19 to TRBJ2-7; D not certain. The CDR3 has 16 residues. CDR1 and CDR2 from the germline V gene are LNHDA and SQIVND (reference sequence). V was trimmed by 3 bases and J by 3 bases, leaving 18 bases between them. The CDR3 DNA is TGTGCCAGTAGTATTTATTTTTCGCGGCTAAACTACGAGCAGTACTTC. This codes for CASSIYFSRLNYEQYF.

This clonotype was counted ten times or more. V usage is TRBV7-8 and J usage is TRBJ2-7; 7 bases agree with TRBD1. V shed 5 bases and J 6 bases; nucleotides not matched to a gene: 7. Germline loops: CDR1 SGHVS, CDR2 FQNEAQ. The CDR3 contains 13 residues. The CDR3 DNA reads as TGTGCCAGCAGCCAGGACAGGAACTCCGAGCAGTACTTC. Protein sequence: CASSQDRNSEQYF.

In this sample, this clonotype turned up many times. The chain employs TRBV6-5 and TRBJ2-5; D gene unclear. Germline values: CDR1 MNHEY, CDR2 SVGAGI. V lost 0 bases, J lost 5 bases, and 7 bases lay in between. CDR3 length: 13 amino acids. The CDR3 DNA reads TGTGCCAGCAGTTACTCCAAGTTGGAGACCCAGTACTTC. It translates to CASSYSKLETQYF.

The V call is TRBV10-3, the J call TRBJ1-2, with 9 bases aligning to TRBD1. J lost 8 bases, V lost 9 bases, and 4 bases had no gene match. CDR1 and CDR2 from the germline V gene are ENHRY and SYGVKD. The CDR3 loop spans 11 amino acids. CDR3 nucleotides: TGTGCCATAGGGACAGGGATCGGCTACACCTTC. Translation: CAIGTGIGYTF.

The chain carries TRBV11-1 and TRBJ1-1, with unresolved D. Per germline, CDR1 SGHAT and CDR2 FQDESV (reference sequence). This CDR3 contains 16 residues. V was trimmed by 0 bases and J by 2 bases, leaving 13 bases between them. This chain's CDR3 is CASSLAEEGFNTEAFF. The CDR3 DNA reads TGTGCCAGCAGCTTAGCCGAGGAAGGTTTTAACACTGAAGCTTTCTTT.

The J gene is TRBJ2-5, the V gene TRBV29-1; 9 bases line up with TRBD2. The V and J ends lost 4 bases and 2 bases, in that order; junction bases with no gene match: 5. Germline CDR1 SQVTM, CDR2 ANQGSEA. This CDR3 region has 14 residues. The CDR3 loop reads CSVGWAGGQETQYF. The DNA of the CDR3 is TGCAGCGTTGGATGGGCGGGAGGGCAAGAGACCCAGTACTTC.

This clonotype was counted only a few times. V gene TRBV20-1 combines with J gene TRBJ2-1, with D perhaps TRBD1 or TRBD2 (5 bases each). Germline CDR1 is DFQATT and CDR2 is SNEGSKA (reference sequence). CDR3 length: 13 amino acids. Trimming stripped 5 bases from V and 5 bases from J, with 13 bases between. CDR3 protein: CSAYYGTHNEQFF. CDR3 sequence (DNA): TGCAGTGCTTATTATGGGACCCACAATGAGCAGTTCTTC.

This sequence joins TRBV9 and TRBJ2-3, with D uncertain. This CDR3 is built from 14 residues. V was pared by 2 bases and J by 0 bases, with 7 bases between. The V gene's germline CDR1 is SGDLS and CDR2 YYNGEE. CDR3 coding DNA: TGTGCCAGCAGCGTTTGGGGAAGCACAGATACGCAGTATTTT. This encodes CASSVWGSTDTQYF.

The chain is built from TRBV28 and TRBJ2-4; 9 bases agree with TRBD1. This CDR3 is built from 14 residues. Germline V CDR1 and CDR2: MDHEN, SYDVKM. J was trimmed by 10 bases and V by 6 bases; bases with no gene match: 10. CDR3 region: CASSRGQGPKIQYF. For the CDR3, the DNA is TGTGCCAGCAGCCGAGGACAGGGGCCGAAGATTCAGTACTTC.

This clonotype was counted between two and nine times. This rearrangement joins TRBV7-2 to TRBJ2-1, with 10 bases matching TRBD1. Germline V gives CDR1 SGHTA, CDR2 FQGNSA. The CDR3 spans 16 residues. V trimming: 1 base; J trimming: 7 bases; junction bases outside the gene matches: 7. CDR3 residues: CASSLETGGNWNEQFF. CDR3 in DNA: TGTGCCAGCAGCTTAGAGACAGGGGGCAACTGGAATGAGCAGTTCTTC.

This clonotype appeared many times. The J gene is TRBJ2-5, the V gene TRBV5-1; no reliable D call. From germline, CDR1 is SGHRS and CDR2 YFSETQ. CDR3 length: 11 residues. Trimming stripped 2 bases from V and 5 bases from J, with 4 bases between. The CDR3 sequence: CASSFMETQYF. CDR3 nucleotides: TGCGCCAGCAGCTTTATGGAGACCCAGTACTTC.

This clonotype was observed many times. This chain links TRBV11-2 with TRBJ1-1; D is unresolved. The CDR3 sequence is 14 residues long. The ends were cut back, 5 bases at V and 1 base at J, with 11 bases in the middle. Germline CDR1 and CDR2: SGHAT and FQNNGV. The CDR3 sequence: CASSPDLRNTEAFF. Written as DNA, the CDR3 is TGTGCCAGCAGCCCGGATCTGAGGAACACTGAAGCTTTCTTT.

This clonotype was seen at least ten times. The J gene is TRBJ1-4, the V gene TRBV2; TRBD1 matches at 8 bases. The V gene's germline CDR1 is SNHLY and CDR2 FYNNEI. There are 14 residues in the CDR3. Trimming cost V 5 bases and J 9 bases; bases outside gene matches: 8. CDR3 loop: CASSLRGREKKLFF. DNA of the CDR3: TGTGCCAGCAGTCTCAGGGGGCGCGAGAAAAAACTGTTTTTT.

This CDR3 reads CASSPSWVAGHNEQFF. The CDR3 region has the DNA TGTGCCAGCTCACCATCCTGGGTAGCGGGACATAATGAGCAGTTCTTC. The genes are TRBV18 and TRBJ2-1; 8 nucleotides line up with TRBD2. Trimming took 2 bases from V and 7 from J; bases not matched to a gene: 10. The germline CDR1 and CDR2 sequences are KGHSH and LQKENI. CDR3 size: 16 residues.

At least ten counts were recorded for this clonotype. V and J are TRBV20-1 and TRBJ2-5, with TRBD2 matching over 7 bases. This CDR3 has 13 residues. V shed 6 bases and J 7 bases; nucleotides not matched to a gene: 11. The germline V gene has CDR1 DFQATT and CDR2 SNEGSKA (reference sequence). The CDR3 nucleotides read TGCAGTGCCGCAATGGGGGGGGTTGGGACCCAGTACTTC. As protein: CSAAMGGVGTQYF.

This clonotype was seen ten or more times. The genes are TRBV2 and TRBJ1-1, with D uncertain. Looked up from germline, CDR1 is SNHLY and CDR2 is FYNNEI. The CDR3 spans 11 residues. V was clipped by 6 bases and J by 4 bases, with 6 bases between them. The CDR3 DNA follows: TGTGCCAGCAGCGCGACCACTGAAGCTTTCTTT. Translation gives CASSATTEAFF.

This clonotype was detected a few times. The chain combines TRBV29-1 with TRBJ2-1, with TRBD1 identical over 9 bases. The V gene's germline CDR1 is SQVTM and CDR2 ANQGSEA. V dropped 7 bases and J dropped 7; count of bases not matched to a gene: 14. This CDR3 has 15 amino acids. The chain's CDR3 is CSALTQQGARNEQFF. In DNA form, the CDR3 reads TGCAGCGCCCTAACCCAACAGGGGGCAAGGAATGAGCAGTTCTTC.

This clonotype appeared many times. The rearrangement uses TRBV2 and TRBJ2-1, with D perhaps assigned TRBD1 or TRBD2 (5 bases each). V dropped 10 bases and J dropped 1 base, with 14 bases sitting between them. The CDR3 has 14 residues. Germline CDR1 and CDR2: SNHLY and FYNNEI. CDR3 amino acids: CANELGESYNEQFF. The CDR3 nucleotides read TGTGCCAACGAACTAGGGGAATCCTACAATGAGCAGTTCTTC. The whole variable domain, remainder taken from reference TRBV2 and TRBJ2-1, is EPEVTQTPSHQVTQMGQEVILRCVPISNHLYFYWYRQILGQKVEFLVSFYNNEISEKSEIFDDQFSVERPDGSNFTLKIRSTKLEDSAMYFCANELGESYNEQFFGPGTRLTVL.

The chain joins TRBV28 to TRBJ1-4; D might be TRBD1 (6 bases). CDR3 length: 15 amino acids. Per germline, CDR1 MDHEN and CDR2 SYDVKM. V lost 4 bases and J lost 8, with 17 bases in between. In nucleotides, the CDR3 is TGTGCCAGCAGTTCCCTCAGGGGCGCCGACGAAAAACTGTTTTTT. Translating it yields CASSSLRGADEKLFF.

The table lists this clonotype with many counts. CDR3 sequence: CASSTAGYNEQFF. Here the CDR3 DNA reads TGTGCCAGCAGTACCGCGGGCTACAATGAGCAGTTCTTC. V usage is TRBV6-2 or TRBV6-3 and J usage is TRBJ2-1; maybe TRBD2 (5 bases). The CDR3 extends over 13 amino acids. Germline V lookup: CDR1 MNHEY, CDR2 SVGEGT. V was shortened by 5 bases and J by 3 bases, with 8 bases between the two germline ends.